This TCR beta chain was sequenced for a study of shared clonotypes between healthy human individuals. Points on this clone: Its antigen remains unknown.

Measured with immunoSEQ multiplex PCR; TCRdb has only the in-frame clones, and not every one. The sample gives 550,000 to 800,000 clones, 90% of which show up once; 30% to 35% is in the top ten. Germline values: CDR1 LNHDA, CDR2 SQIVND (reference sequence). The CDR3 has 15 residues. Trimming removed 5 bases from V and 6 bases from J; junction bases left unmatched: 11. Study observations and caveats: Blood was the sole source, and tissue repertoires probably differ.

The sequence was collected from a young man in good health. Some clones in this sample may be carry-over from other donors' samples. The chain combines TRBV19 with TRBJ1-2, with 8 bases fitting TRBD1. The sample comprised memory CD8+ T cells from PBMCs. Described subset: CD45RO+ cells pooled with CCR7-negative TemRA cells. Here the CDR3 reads CASSSRTGRINGYTF. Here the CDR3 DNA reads TGTGCCAGTAGTTCCAGGACAGGGAGAATAAATGGCTACACCTTC.